These T cell receptor beta chains were read from a single sample in a study of blood T cell repertoires in COVID-19. Here immunoSEQ multiplex PCR was the method, and the copy in TCRdb shows in-frame clones only, minus some. The table records around 30,000 clones, roughly 90% of them present only once. Sequencing input: peripheral blood. All receptors derive from a human donor in a cohort sampled during active COVID-19. Each CDR3 is given without its conserved first and last residue. The D gene is left open where the match is weak. The size of a clone is reported for some rows only, either as once, few or many, or as a class for expanded clones.

abundance	j_gene	v_gene	d_gene	CDR3aa
-	TRBJ1-2	TRBV4-3	-	ASSQDLRGANYGYT
-	TRBJ2-5	TRBV5-4	TRBD2	ASSLAARGGQETQY
-	TRBJ2-5	TRBV28	TRBD1	ASSLRQGGGQETQY
-	TRBJ2-3	TRBV14	-	ASSQALPGSDTQY
-	TRBJ2-1	TRBV12-3/TRBV12-4	-	ASSLTGNEQF
-	TRBJ2-3	TRBV10-3	-	AISGTYTDTQY
-	TRBJ2-2	TRBV11-3	-	ASSLSPVSAGTGELF
-	TRBJ2-7	TRBV28	TRBD1	ASSLGTGTPLEQY
few	TRBJ1-2	TRBV23-1	-	ASSPPGGGGGYT
-	TRBJ1-1	TRBV6-6	TRBD1	ASSQGATEAF
-	TRBJ2-6	TRBV19	-	ASSVAQGSGANVLT
-	TRBJ2-6	TRBV10-3	-	AISGGVGSGANVLT
-	TRBJ2-5	TRBV19	TRBD1	ASSIDSGTGTQY
once	TRBJ2-3	TRBV29-1	TRBD2	SVAGLAGGLDTQY
-	TRBJ2-4	TRBV6-1	-	ASSVGGPLAKNIQY
-	TRBJ1-5	TRBV2	-	ASSEAQSNQPQH
-	TRBJ1-3	TRBV29-1	-	SVAHSSGNTIY
once	TRBJ2-3	TRBV14	TRBD2	ASSQERTRNTDTQY
-	TRBJ2-1	TRBV11-1	TRBD2	ASSLGTSGGSNEQF
-	TRBJ1-2	TRBV5-6	-	ASSLVFSGGPVYGYT
-	TRBJ2-5	TRBV12-5	-	ASGPGRGDRAETQY
few	TRBJ2-1	TRBV6-2/TRBV6-3	-	ASSYILGNEQF
-	TRBJ2-1	TRBV5-4	TRBD2	ASSLVSGGDNEQF
once	TRBJ1-5	TRBV6-6	-	ASSPQGSGASNQPQH
-	TRBJ2-1	TRBV27	-	ASSLSERPNNEQF
once	TRBJ2-1	TRBV9	TRBD2	ASSSGGPGNEQF
medium-sized	TRBJ1-4	TRBV24-1	-	ATSVPSELF
-	TRBJ2-3	TRBV5-5	-	ASSARLGGTDTQY
-	TRBJ2-1	TRBV2	TRBD2	ASSWSTLAGVYNEQF
-	TRBJ1-6	TRBV6-5	TRBD1	ASRRGGNSPLH
-	TRBJ1-2	TRBV15	-	ATSRDRGHYGYT
-	TRBJ1-6	TRBV5-1	TRBD1	ASRPDRDYNSPLH
-	TRBJ2-2	TRBV6-2/TRBV6-3	-	ASSMTLNTGELF
-	TRBJ2-5	TRBV5-6	-	ASTYLGGVQETQY
-	TRBJ2-7	TRBV9	-	ASSQTGTGYEQY
-	TRBJ1-1	TRBV28	-	ASSFLPNTEAF
medium-sized	TRBJ1-2	TRBV5-8	TRBD1	ASPRDRGVYGYT
-	TRBJ2-2	TRBV9	-	ASSEGLGGRVTGELF
few	TRBJ1-5	TRBV6-1	-	ASSDLADSNQPQH
-	TRBJ1-2	TRBV30	-	AWSVMGGFYGYT
-	TRBJ2-7	TRBV10-3	TRBD1	ATRTGGAKYEQY